Below, one T cell receptor beta chain is given with its context. What it binds is unknown. The study's findings and limits: The larger cohort examined one V-J beta rearrangement, not whole repertoires. The TCR gene usage of tumor memory CD4+ T cells clustered together with blood and lymph node memory CD4+ cells and with lymph node naive CD4+ cells.

Trimming took 5 bases from V and 1 from J, leaving 14 bases between them. The CDR3 loop spans 15 amino acids. Germline V gives CDR1 SGHAT, CDR2 FQNNGV. Naive CD4+ cells had CD25+ Tregs removed. Semi-nested PCR with Nested Universal Primer A followed constant-region reverse priming of full-length variable regions. TCRdb reanalysed the 5' RACE reads using MiXCR and keeps one entry per CDR3 protein. The data show about 50,000 distinct CDR3 sequences, about 15% seen once. The specimen sequenced was naive CD4+ T cells sorted from blood. As to subset: naive CD4+ T cells, CD4+CD45RA+CD25-. The TCR originated in a female donor with breast cancer. The chain carries TRBV11-2 and TRBJ1-2; weak D call: TRBD1 (5 bases). The CDR3 DNA reads as TGTGCCAGCAGCCAGGGAGACCTATATAACTATGGCTACACCTTC. Amino acid sequence: CASSQGDLYNYGYTF.